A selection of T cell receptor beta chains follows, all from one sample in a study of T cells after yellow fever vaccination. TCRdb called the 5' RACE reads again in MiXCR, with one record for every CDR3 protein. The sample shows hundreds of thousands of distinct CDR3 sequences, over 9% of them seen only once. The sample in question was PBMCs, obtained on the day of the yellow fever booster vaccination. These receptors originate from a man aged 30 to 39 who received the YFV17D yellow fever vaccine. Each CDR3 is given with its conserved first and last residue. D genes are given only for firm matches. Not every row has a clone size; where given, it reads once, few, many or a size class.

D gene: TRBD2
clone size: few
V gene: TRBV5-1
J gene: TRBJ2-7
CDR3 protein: CASKGTSAYEQYF
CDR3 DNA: TGCGCCAGCAAAGGGACTAGTGCCTACGAGCAGTACTTC

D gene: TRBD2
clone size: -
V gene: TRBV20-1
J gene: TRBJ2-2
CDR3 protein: CSARTSGSVVGELFF
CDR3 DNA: TGCAGTGCTAGAACCAGCGGGAGTGTAGTCGGGGAGCTGTTTTTT

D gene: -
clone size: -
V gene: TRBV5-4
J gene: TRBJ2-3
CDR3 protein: CASSLDLATADTQYF
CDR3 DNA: TGTGCCAGCAGCTTGGACCTAGCCACAGCAGATACGCAGTATTTT

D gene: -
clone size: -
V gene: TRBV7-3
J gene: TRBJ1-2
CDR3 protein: CASSLNPPTSGYTF
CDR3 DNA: TGTGCCAGCAGCTTAAATCCCCCGACGTCGGGCTACACCTTC

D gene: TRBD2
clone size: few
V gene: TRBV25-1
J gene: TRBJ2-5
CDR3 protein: CASSDLPRRAGVETQYF
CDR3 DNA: TGTGCCAGCAGTGATCTCCCGAGACGCGCGGGGGTAGAGACCCAGTACTTC

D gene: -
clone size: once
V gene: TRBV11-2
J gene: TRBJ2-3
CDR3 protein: CASSSLGASGTAGTDTQYF
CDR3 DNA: TGTGCCAGCAGCTCATTGGGGGCGAGCGGGACGGCGGGAACAGATACGCAGTATTTT

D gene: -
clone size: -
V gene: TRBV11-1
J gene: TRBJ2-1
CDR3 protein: CASSLRGQRARSYNEQFF
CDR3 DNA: TGTGCCAGCAGCTTAAGAGGCCAGCGGGCCCGCTCCTACAATGAGCAGTTCTTC

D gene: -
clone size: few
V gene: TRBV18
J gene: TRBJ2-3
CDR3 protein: CASCAGGTDTQYF
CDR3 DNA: TGTGCCAGCTGTGCCGGGGGCACAGATACGCAGTATTTT

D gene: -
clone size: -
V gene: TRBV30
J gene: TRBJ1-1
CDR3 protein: CAWSVFRGNEAFF
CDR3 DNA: TGTGCCTGGAGTGTATTCAGGGGCAATGAAGCTTTCTTT

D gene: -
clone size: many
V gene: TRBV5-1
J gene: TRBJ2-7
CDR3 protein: CASRFGTAYEQYF
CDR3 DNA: TGCGCCAGCAGATTTGGGACTGCCTACGAGCAGTACTTC

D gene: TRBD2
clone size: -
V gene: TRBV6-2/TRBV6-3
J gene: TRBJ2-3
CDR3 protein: CASKPQPAGVADTQYF
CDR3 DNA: TGTGCCAGCAAACCCCAGCCTGCGGGAGTGGCAGATACGCAGTATTTT

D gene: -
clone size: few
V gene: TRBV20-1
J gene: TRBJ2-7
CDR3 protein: CSASFGEQYF
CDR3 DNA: TGCAGTGCTAGTTTTGGCGAGCAGTACTTC

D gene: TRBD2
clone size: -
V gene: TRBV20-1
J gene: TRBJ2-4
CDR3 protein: CSAYSAGLAFIAKNIQYF
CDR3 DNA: TGCAGTGCTTACTCCGCGGGACTAGCCTTTATAGCCAAAAACATTCAGTACTTC

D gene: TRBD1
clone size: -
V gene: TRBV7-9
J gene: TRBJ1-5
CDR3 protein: CASSVGTGENQPQHF
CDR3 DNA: TGTGCCAGCAGCGTCGGGACAGGGGAAAATCAGCCCCAGCATTTT

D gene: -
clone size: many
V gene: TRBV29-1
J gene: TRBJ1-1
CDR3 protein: CSGLSVGGGGTEAFF
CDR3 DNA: TGCAGCGGCCTATCGGTGGGGGGCGGAGGCACTGAAGCTTTCTTT

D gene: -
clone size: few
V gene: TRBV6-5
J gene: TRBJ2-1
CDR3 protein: CASSSRGRAYNEQFF
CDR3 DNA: TGTGCCAGCAGTTCCCGAGGACGAGCTTACAATGAGCAGTTCTTC

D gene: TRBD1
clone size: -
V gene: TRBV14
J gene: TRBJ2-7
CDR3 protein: CASSWSTGTVYEQYF
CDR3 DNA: TGTGCCAGCAGCTGGTCAACCGGGACAGTCTACGAGCAGTACTTC

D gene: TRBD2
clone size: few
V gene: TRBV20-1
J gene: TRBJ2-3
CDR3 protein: CSATGTRNTDTQYF
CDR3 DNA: TGCAGTGCTACCGGGACTAGGAATACAGATACGCAGTATTTT

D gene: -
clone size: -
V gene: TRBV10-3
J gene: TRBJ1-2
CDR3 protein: CAISESSANYGYTF
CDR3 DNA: TGTGCCATCAGTGAGTCGTCAGCAAACTATGGCTACACCTTC

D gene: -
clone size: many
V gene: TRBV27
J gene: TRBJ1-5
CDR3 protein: CASSFVGNQPQHF
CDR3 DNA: TGTGCCAGCAGTTTTGTGGGTAATCAGCCCCAGCATTTT

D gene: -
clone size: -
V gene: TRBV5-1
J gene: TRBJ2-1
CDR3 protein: CASCGAPSSYNEQFF
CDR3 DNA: TGCGCCAGCTGTGGAGCGCCGAGCTCCTACAATGAGCAGTTCTTC

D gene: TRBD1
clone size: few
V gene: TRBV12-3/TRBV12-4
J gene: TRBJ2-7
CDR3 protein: CASRSQQGAGEQYF
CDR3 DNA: TGTGCCAGCAGATCCCAACAGGGGGCCGGGGAGCAGTACTTC

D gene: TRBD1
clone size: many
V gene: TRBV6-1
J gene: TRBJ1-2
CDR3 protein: CASSQTGGGYGYTF
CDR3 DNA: TGTGCCAGCAGTCAGACAGGGGGCGGCTATGGCTACACCTTC

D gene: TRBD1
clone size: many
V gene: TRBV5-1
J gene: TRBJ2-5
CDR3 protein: CASSHRDRKETQYF
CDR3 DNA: TGCGCCAGCAGCCACCGGGACAGGAAAGAGACCCAGTACTTC

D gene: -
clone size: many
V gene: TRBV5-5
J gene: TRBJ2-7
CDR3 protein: CASSLRATVSHEQYF
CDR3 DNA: TGTGCCAGCAGCTTGCGGGCAACCGTAAGCCACGAGCAGTACTTC

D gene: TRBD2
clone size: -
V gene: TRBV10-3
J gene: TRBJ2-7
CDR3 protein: CAISERGGSSYEQYF
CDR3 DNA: TGTGCCATCAGTGAGAGGGGAGGGAGCTCCTACGAGCAGTACTTC

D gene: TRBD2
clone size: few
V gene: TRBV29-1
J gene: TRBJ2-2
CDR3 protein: CSVGGRASTGELFF
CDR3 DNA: TGCAGCGTTGGCGGGAGGGCCTCGACCGGGGAGCTGTTTTTT

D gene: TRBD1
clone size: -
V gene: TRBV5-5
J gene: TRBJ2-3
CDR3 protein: CASSARTGGEFTQYF
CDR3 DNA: TGTGCCAGCAGCGCCAGGACAGGGGGCGAGTTTACGCAGTATTTT

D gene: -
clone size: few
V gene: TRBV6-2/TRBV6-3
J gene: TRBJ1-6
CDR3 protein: CASNQITGTANSPLHF
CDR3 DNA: TGTGCCAGCAACCAGATCACCGGGACGGCTAATTCACCCCTCCACTTT

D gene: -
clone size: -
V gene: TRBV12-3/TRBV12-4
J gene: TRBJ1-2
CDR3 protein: CASTLAGNYGYTF
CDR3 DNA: TGTGCCAGCACCCTTGCAGGGAACTATGGCTACACCTTC

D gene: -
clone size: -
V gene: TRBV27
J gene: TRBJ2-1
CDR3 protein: CASSLTAGPYNEQFF
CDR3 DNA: TGTGCCAGCAGTTTAACGGCGGGACCATACAATGAGCAGTTCTTC

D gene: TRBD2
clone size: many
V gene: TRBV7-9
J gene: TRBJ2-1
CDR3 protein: CASSPEGGRIHNEQFF
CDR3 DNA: TGTGCCAGCAGCCCCGAGGGCGGGAGGATCCACAATGAGCAGTTCTTC

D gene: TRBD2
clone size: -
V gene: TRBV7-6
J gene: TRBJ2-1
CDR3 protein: CASSPPGVAGGLSYNEQFF
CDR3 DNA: TGTGCCAGCAGCCCCCCGGGGGTAGCGGGAGGACTAAGTTACAATGAGCAGTTCTTC

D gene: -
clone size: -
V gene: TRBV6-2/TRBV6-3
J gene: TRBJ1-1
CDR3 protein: CASSLLRGTTEAFF
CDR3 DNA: TGTGCCAGCAGTTTGCTCAGGGGAACGACTGAAGCTTTCTTT

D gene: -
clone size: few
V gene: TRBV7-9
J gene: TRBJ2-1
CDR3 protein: CASSLDANSEQFF
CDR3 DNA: TGTGCCAGCAGCTTAGACGCCAACAGTGAGCAGTTCTTC

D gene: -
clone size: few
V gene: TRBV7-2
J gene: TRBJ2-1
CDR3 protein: CASSLRRASYNEQFF
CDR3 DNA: TGTGCCAGCAGCTTAAGACGGGCTAGTTACAATGAGCAGTTCTTC

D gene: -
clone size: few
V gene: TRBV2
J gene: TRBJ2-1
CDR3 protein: CASSESGPNEQFF
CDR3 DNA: TGTGCCAGCAGTGAAAGTGGCCCCAATGAGCAGTTCTTC

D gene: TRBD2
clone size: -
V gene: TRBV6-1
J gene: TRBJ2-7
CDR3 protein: CASIQSGGNPYEQYF
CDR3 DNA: TGTGCCAGCATCCAAAGCGGGGGGAACCCCTACGAGCAGTACTTC

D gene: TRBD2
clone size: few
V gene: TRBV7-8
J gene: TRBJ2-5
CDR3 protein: CASSRVASGTQETQYF
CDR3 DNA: TGTGCCAGCAGCCGAGTAGCTAGCGGGACCCAAGAGACCCAGTACTTC

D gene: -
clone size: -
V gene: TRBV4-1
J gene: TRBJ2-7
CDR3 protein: CASSVDISYEQYF
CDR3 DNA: TGCGCCAGCAGCGTGGACATCTCCTACGAGCAGTACTTC

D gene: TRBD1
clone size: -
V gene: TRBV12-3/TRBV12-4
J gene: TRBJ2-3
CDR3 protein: CASSTGGDTQYF
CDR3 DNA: TGTGCCAGCAGTACAGGGGGAGATACGCAGTATTTT

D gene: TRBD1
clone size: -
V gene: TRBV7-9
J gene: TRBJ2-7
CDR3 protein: CASSLVLGGASDEQYF
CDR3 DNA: TGTGCCAGCAGCTTAGTGCTAGGGGGCGCCTCTGACGAGCAGTACTTC